The rows below give T cell receptor beta chains drawn from one sample of a study of shared clonotypes between healthy human individuals. The method was immunoSEQ multiplex PCR; TCRdb's version includes in-frame clones alone and lacks a portion of them. The sample consists of approximately 92,000 clones, almost 70% of them appearing once. Sequencing used memory CD8+ T cells sorted from blood. These receptors originate from a man aged 25-40 years in good health. The CDR3 runs from the conserved cysteine through the conserved F or W. D genes are given only for firm matches. Some rows have no size entry. The others give once, few or many, or a class for an expanded clone.

NA	NA	TRBV28	TRBJ2-1	TGTGCCAGCAGTTCACCGGGACAACTCTCTAATGAGCAGTTCTTC	CASSSPGQLSNEQFF
NA	few	TRBV28	TRBJ1-2	TGTGCCAGCAGCGGCGGTTACGGGCTCTATGGCTACACCTTC	CASSGGYGLYGYTF
NA	many	TRBV27	TRBJ2-2	TGTGCCAGCAGTCCCCCCCTGGGGTCCACCGGGGAGCTGTTTTTT	CASSPPLGSTGELFF
NA	NA	TRBV11-2	TRBJ2-7	TGTGCCAGCAGCTTAGGGGCTCCCTACGAGCAGTACTTC	CASSLGAPYEQYF
NA	NA	TRBV7-9	TRBJ2-7	TGTGCCAGCAGCCCTGTAAGAGAATACGAGCAGTACTTC	CASSPVREYEQYF
NA	NA	TRBV7-9	TRBJ2-2	TGTGCCAGCAGCCTCTCGGCCGGGGAGCTGTTTTTT	CASSLSAGELFF
TRBD2	NA	TRBV28	TRBJ2-7	TGTGCCAGCAGTCGCGCGGGAGCAGGCTACGAGCAGTACTTC	CASSRAGAGYEQYF
TRBD2	NA	TRBV9	TRBJ2-1	TGTGCCAGCAGCGTAGATGGCGGGAGACCTAATGAGCAGTTCTTC	CASSVDGGRPNEQFF
NA	NA	TRBV19	TRBJ2-7	TGTGCCAGTAGTATGCGAAGGGGTAGTGAGGACGAGCAGTACTTC	CASSMRRGSEDEQYF
NA	NA	TRBV9	TRBJ1-5	TGTGCCAGCAGTTCGGATTCGTATCAGCCCCAGCATTTT	CASSSDSYQPQHF
NA	NA	TRBV10-3	TRBJ2-1	TGTGCCATCACCGAAGACCGGGGTTACAAGTTCTTC	CAITEDRGYKFF
NA	NA	TRBV7-9	TRBJ1-1	TGTGCCAGCAGCTTCGAACCCTTGGCCGTGGGCCGTACGAACACTGAAGCTTTCTTT	CASSFEPLAVGRTNTEAFF